This is a list of T cell receptor beta chains from one sample in a study of chemoradiotherapy in HPV16-positive cancers. This table comes from immunoSEQ multiplex PCR, and its TCRdb copy is limited to in-frame clones, with some not included. Among some 16,000 clones listed, just under 80% were seen once. Sampling took place from a patient who underwent chemoradiotherapy. Receptors were obtained from a human donor with HPV-associated anogenital cancer. CDR3s include the opening cysteine and the closing phenylalanine or tryptophan. The D gene is left open where the match is weak. Where a row states a size, it is once, few, many or the class of an expanded clone; other rows omit it.

D	size	J	V	DNA	CDR3
TRBD2	-	TRBJ2-7	TRBV7-6	TGTGCCAGCAGCTTAGAAGGCGGGGGAAGCTCCTACGAGCAGTACTTC	CASSLEGGGSSYEQYF
-	-	TRBJ2-1	TRBV28	TGTGCCAGCAGTAAGGGGTGGAGGGGGCCCCACAATGAGCAGTTCTTC	CASSKGWRGPHNEQFF
-	-	TRBJ1-1	TRBV19	TGTGCCAGTAGAATACCCCGGACGAACACTGAAGCTTTCTTT	CASRIPRTNTEAFF
TRBD2	-	TRBJ2-3	TRBV15	TGTGCCACCAGCAGCAAGATAGCGGGGGGAAGCACAGATACGCAGTATTTT	CATSSKIAGGSTDTQYF
-	-	TRBJ2-3	TRBV7-2	TGTGCCAGCAGCTACGTAGATACGCAGTATTTT	CASSYVDTQYF
TRBD1	-	TRBJ1-5	TRBV5-6	TGTGCCAGCAGCTTGCGTCCAGGGGGGAGCAATCAGCCCCAGCATTTT	CASSLRPGGSNQPQHF
-	-	TRBJ2-7	TRBV10-3	TGTGCCATCAGTGGGGCGTCGGACTTGGTTTACGAGCAGTACTTC	CAISGASDLVYEQYF
-	-	TRBJ1-1	TRBV28	TGTGCCAGCAGTACGGCCTCACGGTATTCCACTGAAGCTTTCTTT	CASSTASRYSTEAFF
-	-	TRBJ2-1	TRBV11-2	TGTGCCAGCAGCTTAGGTCGACTAGAGCAGTTCTTC	CASSLGRLEQFF
-	-	TRBJ1-6	TRBV28	TGTGCCAGCAGTTCCCTCCTGGGGAGGGGATCACCCCTCCACTTT	CASSSLLGRGSPLHF
TRBD1	-	TRBJ1-1	TRBV14	TGTGCCAGCAGCCAAGCAGGGGGCACTGAAGCTTTCTTT	CASSQAGGTEAFF
-	-	TRBJ1-1	TRBV4-1	TGCGCCAGCAGCCGGAGGGAAAACACTGAAGCTTTCTTT	CASSRRENTEAFF
-	medium-sized	TRBJ2-7	TRBV30	TGTGCCGGGTCCGGGACAACTTACGAGCAGTACTTC	CAGSGTTYEQYF
-	-	TRBJ2-2	TRBV5-1	TGCGCCAGCAGCTCTCGCAGGGAAACCGGGGAGCTGTTTTTT	CASSSRRETGELFF
-	-	TRBJ1-6	TRBV7-3	TGTGCCAGCAGCTTAGGCCGCGGTTCGGATTCACCCCTCCACTTT	CASSLGRGSDSPLHF
-	few	TRBJ1-1	TRBV19	TGTGCCAGTAGTATGATTCAACAGGGTGGTGGCACTGAAGCTTTCTTT	CASSMIQQGGGTEAFF
-	-	TRBJ1-2	TRBV6-6	TGTGCCAGCACCCACCCCGTTTATGGCTACACCTTC	CASTHPVYGYTF
TRBD1	once	TRBJ2-6	TRBV18	TGTGCCAGCTCACCACGGACAGGATCCTTGTCTGGGGCCAACGTCCTGACTTTC	CASSPRTGSLSGANVLTF
-	-	TRBJ1-1	TRBV27	TGTGCCAGCAAGGGCGGGTCCATGAACACTGAAGCTTTCTTT	CASKGGSMNTEAFF
-	-	TRBJ2-6	TRBV5-1	TGCGCCAGCAGCCCTACGAGGGCTGGGGCCAACGTCCTGACTTTC	CASSPTRAGANVLTF
-	once	TRBJ2-3	TRBV5-4	TGTGCCAGCAGCTCTAAGGGAGTATTAGACACAGATACGCAGTATTTT	CASSSKGVLDTDTQYF